The 18 T cell receptor beta chains presented below share a single source sample, sequenced in a study of blood T cell repertoires in COVID-19. TCRdb's copy holds only in-frame clones and misses some; the assay was immunoSEQ multiplex PCR. Of 150,000 to 200,000 clones in the sample, about four fifths are singletons; the top ten hold about 15%. The sequenced material came from peripheral blood. The receptors shown here come from an elderly woman with acute or convalescent COVID-19.

Comment on this clone: Other DNA sequences in this sample translate to the same CDR3. This chain joins TRBV6-1 and TRBJ2-5, with D perhaps matching TRBD1 (6 bases). Germline CDR1 reads MNHNS; CDR2 reads SASEGT. Deletions cut 2 bases from V and 5 bases from J, with 6 bases between. The length of the CDR3 is 12 residues. The CDR3 DNA reads TGTGCCAGCAGTGAAAGGGGGGAGACCCAGTACTTC. This translates into CASSERGETQYF.

This chain joins TRBV7-2 and TRBJ1-2; D not resolved. Trimming cost V 4 bases and J 1 base, with 10 bases left between them. CDR1 is SGHTA, CDR2 FQGNSA, per germline. The CDR3 loop spans 14 amino acids. The CDR3: CASSYPRLNYGYTF. CDR3 coding DNA: TGTGCCAGCAGCTATCCCAGACTTAACTATGGCTACACCTTC. The complete variable domain, with remaining parts taken from reference TRBV7-2 and TRBJ1-2, reads GAGVSQSPSNKVTEKGKDVELRCDPISGHTALYWYRQSLGQGLEFLIYFQGNSAPDKSGLPSDRFSAERTGGSVSTLTIQRTQQEDSAVYLCASSYPRLNYGYTFGSGTRLTVV.

The rearrangement joins TRBV6-1 to TRBJ1-5, with 9 bases aligning to TRBD1. The V gene's germline CDR1 is MNHNS and CDR2 SASEGT. Germline trimming cut 6 bases from V and 0 bases from J; bases unmatched to any gene: 3. This CDR3 spans 15 amino acids. CDR3: CASRGQGISNQPQHF. The CDR3 nucleotides are TGTGCCAGCAGAGGACAGGGGATTAGCAATCAGCCCCAGCATTTT.

V and J are TRBV2 and TRBJ2-7; D uncertain. CDR1 is SNHLY and CDR2 is FYNNEI in the germline V gene. The CDR3 totals 13 residues. The V and J ends lost 4 bases and 2 bases respectively, with 9 bases between them. This CDR3 reads CASSARPPYEQYF. DNA for the CDR3: TGTGCCAGCAGTGCTAGGCCCCCCTACGAGCAGTACTTC.

The table lists this clone with a few counts. The V gene is TRBV19, the J gene TRBJ1-4, with 9 bases matching TRBD1. The CDR3 contains 14 residues. Per the germline V gene, CDR1 is LNHDA and CDR2 is SQIVND (reference sequence). The V segment lost 6 bases and the J segment 5 bases; nucleotides outside the gene matches: 4. This chain's CDR3 is CASRDRGENEKLFF. DNA of the CDR3: TGTGCCAGTAGGGACAGGGGAGAGAATGAAAAACTGTTTTTT.

The chain is built from TRBV5-1 and TRBJ1-2, with D perhaps matching TRBD1 (6 bases). Looked up from germline, CDR1 is SGHRS and CDR2 is YFSETQ. V was shortened by 2 bases and J by 8 bases, with 13 bases between the two germline ends. This CDR3 has 13 residues. CDR3: CASSFLQGRGYTF. The CDR3 DNA follows: TGCGCCAGCAGCTTCTTACAGGGTCGGGGCTACACCTTC. Combining the CDR3 with reference TRBV5-1 and TRBJ1-2 gives the whole variable domain KAGVTQTPRYLIKTRGQQVTLSCSPISGHRSVSWYQQTPGQGLQFLFEYFSETQRNKGNFPGRFSGRQFSNSRSEMNVSTLELGDSALYLCASSFLQGRGYTFGSGTRLTVV.

This clone was observed a handful of times. The rearrangement joins TRBV18 to TRBJ2-7, with 11 bases lining up with TRBD2. CDR3 length: 18 residues. CDR1 and CDR2 (germline): KGHSH, LQKENI. Losses at the gene ends were 2 bases for V and 10 bases for J; bases not matched to a gene: 19. The CDR3 sequence: CASSPGILLGTSGSEQYF. Written as DNA, the CDR3 is TGTGCCAGCTCACCAGGGATTCTATTGGGGACTAGCGGTTCGGAACAGTACTTC.

V and J are TRBV11-3 and TRBJ2-5; possibly TRBD2 for D (5 bases). CDR1 and CDR2 from the germline V gene are SGHNT and YENEEA. Trimming took 4 bases from V and 5 from J, leaving 8 bases between them. This CDR3 spans 12 amino acids. CDR3: CASSSTGETQYF. CDR3 DNA sequence: TGTGCCAGCAGCTCAACGGGGGAGACCCAGTACTTC.

The chain employs TRBV30 and TRBJ1-4; D is possibly TRBD1 (6 bases). This CDR3 comprises 14 residues. Germline V gene data show CDR1 as GTSNPN and CDR2 as SVGIG (reference sequence). Trimming pared 0 bases from V and 8 bases from J, leaving 13 bases between. This chain's CDR3 is CAWSVLGAGEKLFF. CDR3 DNA sequence: TGTGCCTGGAGTGTACTGGGGGCCGGAGAAAAACTGTTTTTT.

The rearrangement links TRBV3-1 (or the pseudogene TRBV3-2) to TRBJ1-3; D not resolved. The length of the CDR3 is 14 residues. Germline V gene lookup returns CDR1 LGHDT and CDR2 YNNKEL (reference sequence). V was shortened by 4 bases and J by 0 bases, with 7 bases between the two germline ends. In DNA, the CDR3 is TGTGCCAGCAGCCCGACTATCTCTGGAAACACCATATATTTT. Amino acid sequence: CASSPTISGNTIYF.

V is TRBV27 and J is TRBJ1-1; the D is unclear. Germline loops: CDR1 MNHEY, CDR2 SMNVEV (reference sequence). The germline V and J ends were trimmed by 3 bases and 5 bases, with 10 bases remaining between them. The CDR3 runs 13 residues. Here the CDR3 reads CASSFKGRTEAFF. In DNA form, the CDR3 reads TGTGCCAGCAGTTTCAAAGGGAGGACTGAAGCTTTCTTT.

This chain uses TRBV7-8 with TRBJ1-1; 7 bases agree with TRBD1. The length of the CDR3 is 15 residues. Trimming at V came to 5 bases and at J to 0 bases, leaving 6 bases not matched to a gene. Germline CDR1 and CDR2: SGHVS and FQNEAQ. The CDR3 bases are TGTGCCAGCAGCACTCAGACAGGGATGAACACTGAAGCTTTCTTT. Translating gives CASSTQTGMNTEAFF.

The chain links TRBV18 to TRBJ1-2, with 11 positions matching TRBD1. The CDR3 length is 15 residues. Looked up from germline, CDR1 is KGHSH and CDR2 is LQKENI. Trimming at V came to 2 bases and at J to 6 bases, leaving 5 bases not matched to a gene. CDR3 nucleotides: TGTGCCAGCTCACCAGGGACAGGGGGGAATCATGGCTACACCTTC. Its translation: CASSPGTGGNHGYTF.

This clone was seen a handful of times. This rearrangement joins TRBV7-2 to TRBJ2-1; no firm D call. Germline CDR1 is SGHTA and CDR2 is FQGNSA. This CDR3 comprises 12 residues. The V end lost 4 bases, the J end lost 7 bases, and 8 bases lay between the germline ends. CDR3 protein: CASSSFGNEQFF. In DNA form, the CDR3 reads TGTGCCAGCAGCTCCTTCGGGAATGAGCAGTTCTTC.

This chain links TRBV18 with TRBJ2-5, with D possibly being TRBD1 (6 bases). Per germline, CDR1 KGHSH and CDR2 LQKENI. Trimming cost V 2 bases and J 0 bases, with 13 bases left between them. The CDR3 extends over 16 amino acids. The CDR3 nucleotides read TGTGCCAGCTCACCAGTCCTGCGACAGGACCAAGAGACCCAGTACTTC. Its translation is CASSPVLRQDQETQYF.

The chain combines TRBV11-2 with TRBJ1-1; the D is unclear. The germline gives CDR1 SGHAT, CDR2 FQNNGV. This CDR3 has 15 amino acids. With 5 bases removed from V and 0 bases from J, the gap between germline ends came to 13 bases. The DNA for the CDR3 is TGTGCCAGCAGCCCCCCGGGGAGCTTGAACACTGAAGCTTTCTTT. Its translation is CASSPPGSLNTEAFF.

This chain links TRBV7-2 with TRBJ2-3; no reliable D call. The germline CDR1 and CDR2 sequences are SGHTA and FQGNSA. The CDR3 totals 13 residues. V lost 3 bases to trimming and J lost 2 bases, with 6 bases between them. CDR3 in DNA: TGTGCCAGCAGCTTGAGCCACACAGATACGCAGTATTTT. This codes for CASSLSHTDTQYF.

The chain employs TRBV12-5 and TRBJ1-3, with 10 bases that match TRBD1. The V gene's germline CDR1 is LGHNT and CDR2 FRNRAP. The junction had 6 bases not matched to a gene; V was cut back by 6 bases and J by 7 bases. CDR3 length: 14 amino acids. CDR3 sequence: CASGTGTGANTIYF. The CDR3 region has the DNA TGTGCTAGTGGGACCGGGACAGGGGCGAACACCATATATTTT. The variable domain in full, with the rest retrieved from reference TRBV12-5 and TRBJ1-3, is DARVTQTPRHKVTEMGQEVTMRCQPILGHNTVFWYRQTMMQGLELLAYFRNRAPLDDSGMPKDRFSAEMPDATLATLKIQPSEPRDSAVYFCASGTGTGANTIYFGEGSWLTVV.